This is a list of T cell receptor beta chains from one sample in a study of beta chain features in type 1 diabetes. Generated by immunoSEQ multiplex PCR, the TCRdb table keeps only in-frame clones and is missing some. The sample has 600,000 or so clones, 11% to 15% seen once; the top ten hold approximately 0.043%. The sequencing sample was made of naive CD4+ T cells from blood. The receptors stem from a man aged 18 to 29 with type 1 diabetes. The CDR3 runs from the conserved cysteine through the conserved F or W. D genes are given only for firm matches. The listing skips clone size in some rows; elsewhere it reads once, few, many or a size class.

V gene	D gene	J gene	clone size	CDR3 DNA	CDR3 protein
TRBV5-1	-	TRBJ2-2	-	TGCGCCAGCAGCCCCGCACTTCAGGGAAGTGGAACCGGGGAGCTGTTTTTT	CASSPALQGSGTGELFF
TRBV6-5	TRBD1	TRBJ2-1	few	TGTGCCAGCAGTCCCCGGGACAGGATATACAATGAGCAGTTCTTC	CASSPRDRIYNEQFF
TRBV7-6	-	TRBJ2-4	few	TGTGCCAGCAGCTTAGTGGGGAGTTTAGCCAAAAACATTCAGTACTTC	CASSLVGSLAKNIQYF
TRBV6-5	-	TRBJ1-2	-	TGTGCCAGCAGTGCGAGGGCTGGCTACACCTTC	CASSARAGYTF
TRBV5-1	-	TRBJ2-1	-	TGCGCCAGCAGCTTGGTACGAGACCCGCAGTTCTTC	CASSLVRDPQFF
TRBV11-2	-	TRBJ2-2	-	TGTGCCAGCAGCTTAGTAGGGAACACCGGGGAGCTGTTTTTT	CASSLVGNTGELFF
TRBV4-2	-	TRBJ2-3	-	TGTGCCAGCAGCCAAGATTCTAGCGCAGATACGCAGTATTTT	CASSQDSSADTQYF
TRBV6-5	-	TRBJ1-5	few	TGTGCCAGCAGACAGGGATTCAATCAGCCCCAGCATTTT	CASRQGFNQPQHF
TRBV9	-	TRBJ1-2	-	TGTGCCAGCAGCCCAAGACCGAGTAGGAACTATGGCTACACCTTC	CASSPRPSRNYGYTF
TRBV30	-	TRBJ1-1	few	TGTGCCTGGAGTGTACCACAGGTGAACACTGAAGCTTTCTTT	CAWSVPQVNTEAFF
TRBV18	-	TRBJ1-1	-	TGTGCCAGCTCACCCTCCGAGTACACTGAAGCTTTCTTT	CASSPSEYTEAFF
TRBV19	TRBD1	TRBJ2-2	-	TGTGCCAGCCGTGCAGGGACAGGGTGGGGCACCGGGGAGCTGTTTTTT	CASRAGTGWGTGELFF
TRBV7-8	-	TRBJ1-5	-	TGTGCCAGCAGCTTAACAACGCAACAGCCCCAGCATTTT	CASSLTTQQPQHF
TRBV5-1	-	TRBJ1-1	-	TGCGCCAGCAGCATGGGACCCTCGAACACTGAAGCTTTCTTT	CASSMGPSNTEAFF
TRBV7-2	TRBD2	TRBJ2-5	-	TGTGCCAGCAGCTTAGGGCTAGCGGGACCCGCGCAAGAGACCCAGTACTTC	CASSLGLAGPAQETQYF
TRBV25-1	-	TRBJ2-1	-	TGTGCCAGCAGTGATTCGGGACTTCGGCACAATGAGCAGTTCTTC	CASSDSGLRHNEQFF
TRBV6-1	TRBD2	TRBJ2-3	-	TGTGCCAGCAGTGAAAGCGGGAGTCCAGATACGCAGTATTTT	CASSESGSPDTQYF
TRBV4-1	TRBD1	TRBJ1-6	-	TGCGCCAGCAGCCAGGACTTCGACAGGGCCCGGGGCTCACCCCTCCACTTT	CASSQDFDRARGSPLHF
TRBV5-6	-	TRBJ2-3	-	TGTGCCAGCAGCTTTCGGCGGATCAGCACAGATACGCAGTATTTT	CASSFRRISTDTQYF
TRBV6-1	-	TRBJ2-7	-	TGTGCCAGCACCAGAGCCGGGAGCTACGAGCAGTACTTC	CASTRAGSYEQYF
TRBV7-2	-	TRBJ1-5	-	TGTGCCAGCAGCTTAGCGGCTGGGCCTTATCAGCCCCAGCATTTT	CASSLAAGPYQPQHF
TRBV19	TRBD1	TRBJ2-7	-	TGTGCCAGTACCAGTGGACAGGGGGGAACCTACGAGCAGTACTTC	CASTSGQGGTYEQYF
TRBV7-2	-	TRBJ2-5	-	TGTGCCAGCAGCTATCCCGGGGCCCCCCAGGACGAGACCCAGTACTTC	CASSYPGAPQDETQYF
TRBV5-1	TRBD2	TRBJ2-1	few	TGCGCCAGCAGCTTGGAGGTAGCGGGACGGGAAAATGAGCAGTTCTTC	CASSLEVAGRENEQFF
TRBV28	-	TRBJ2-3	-	TGTGCCAGCAGTTTTCAGGGTGCGGGGTCAGGCACAGATACGCAGTATTTT	CASSFQGAGSGTDTQYF
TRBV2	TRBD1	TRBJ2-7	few	TGTGCCAGCAGCGAGACAGGGGTTACTGCCTACGAGCAGTACTTC	CASSETGVTAYEQYF
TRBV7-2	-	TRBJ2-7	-	TGTGCCAGCAGCTTAGGGATGTGGGACGAGCAGTACTTC	CASSLGMWDEQYF
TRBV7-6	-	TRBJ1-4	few	TGTGCCAGCAGCTTGGCAACTAATGAAAAACTGTTTTTT	CASSLATNEKLFF
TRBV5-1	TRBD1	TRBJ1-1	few	TGCGCCAGCAGCTTCCAGGGGGCGAACGAAGCTTTCTTT	CASSFQGANEAFF
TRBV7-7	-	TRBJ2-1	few	TGTGCTAGCAGCCCCAACTCGGGGGATGAGCAGTTCTTC	CASSPNSGDEQFF
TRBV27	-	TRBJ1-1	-	TGTGCCAGCCGGCGGACGGGGCTAAACACTGAAGCTTTCTTT	CASRRTGLNTEAFF